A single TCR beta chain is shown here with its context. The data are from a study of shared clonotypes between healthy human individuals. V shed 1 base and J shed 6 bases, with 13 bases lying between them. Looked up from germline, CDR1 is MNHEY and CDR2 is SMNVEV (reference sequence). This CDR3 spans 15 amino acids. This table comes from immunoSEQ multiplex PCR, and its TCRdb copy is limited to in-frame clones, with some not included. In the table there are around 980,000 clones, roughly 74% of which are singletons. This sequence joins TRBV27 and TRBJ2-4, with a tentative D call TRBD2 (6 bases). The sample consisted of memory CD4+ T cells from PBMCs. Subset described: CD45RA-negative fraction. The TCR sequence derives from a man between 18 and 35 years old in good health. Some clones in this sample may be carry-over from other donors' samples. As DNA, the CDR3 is TGTGCCAGCAGTTTATGGGTCAGGAGGGGAAACATTCAGTACTTC. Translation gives CASSLWVRRGNIQYF.